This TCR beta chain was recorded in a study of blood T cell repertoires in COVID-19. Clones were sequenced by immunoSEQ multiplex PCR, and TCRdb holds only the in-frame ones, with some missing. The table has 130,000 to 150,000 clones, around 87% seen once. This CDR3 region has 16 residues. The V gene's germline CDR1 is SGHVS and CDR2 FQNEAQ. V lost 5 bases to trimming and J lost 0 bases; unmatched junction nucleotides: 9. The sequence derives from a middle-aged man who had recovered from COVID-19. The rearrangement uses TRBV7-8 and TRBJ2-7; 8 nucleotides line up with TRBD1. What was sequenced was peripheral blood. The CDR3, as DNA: TGTGCCAGCAGCCGTCCGGGACAGGTTAGCTCCTACGAGCAGTACTTC. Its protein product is CASSRPGQVSSYEQYF.